What follows describes a single TCR beta chain. The antigen remains undetermined. The sample is drawn from a study of radiotherapy plus CTLA-4 blockade in lung cancer. Study as a whole: Objective responses were documented in about 19% of patients, with disease control in roughly 33%. Study conclusions and caveats: Blood TCR clones of tumor origin expanded after radiotherapy plus ipilimumab.

This CDR3 is built from 16 residues. CDR1 and CDR2 (germline): SNHLY, FYNNEI. The ends lost 6 bases at V and 1 base at J; junction bases unmatched: 11. Some clones are missing from TCRdb's copy, which holds only in-frame ones; the method was immunoSEQ multiplex PCR. Among tens of thousands of clones listed, about 83% were seen once. Sequenced material: peripheral blood, taken from a patient treated with radiotherapy plus ipilimumab. The chain links TRBV2 to TRBJ2-5, with 7 nucleotides matching TRBD1. The TCR was taken from a human donor with non-small cell lung cancer that progressed on radiotherapy plus ipilimumab. CDR3 nucleotide sequence: TGTGCCAGCAGGGAGGTTCCACAGGGGCCCCAAGAGACCCAGTACTTC. Its translation is CASREVPQGPQETQYF.